A selection of T cell receptor beta chains follows, all from one sample in a study of blood T cell repertoires in COVID-19. Generated by immunoSEQ multiplex PCR, the TCRdb table keeps only in-frame clones and is missing some. The sample holds 70,000 to 80,000 clones, over 80% seen once. Sequencing was carried out using peripheral blood. The receptors shown here come from a woman in her forties or fifties with acute or convalescent COVID-19. Each CDR3 is given with its conserved first and last residue. A D gene is named only where the DNA matches it firmly. Clone size is given for some rows only: seen once, a few or many times, or a class if the clone is expanded.

D: TRBD1
size: -
V: TRBV6-5
J: TRBJ1-6
CDR3: CASRDRGNSPLHF
DNA: TGTGCCAGCAGGGACAGGGGAAATTCACCCCTCCACTTT

D: TRBD2
size: -
V: TRBV5-1
J: TRBJ2-1
CDR3: CASSQGLAPQTGLDEQFF
DNA: TGCGCCAGCAGCCAGGGACTAGCGCCACAGACAGGTTTGGATGAGCAGTTCTTC

D: TRBD1
size: -
V: TRBV5-1
J: TRBJ1-1
CDR3: CASSLTGANTEAFF
DNA: TGCGCCAGCAGCTTGACAGGGGCGAACACTGAAGCTTTCTTT

D: TRBD2
size: once
V: TRBV11-1
J: TRBJ2-2
CDR3: CASNGLRVAGTGELFF
DNA: TGTGCCAGCAACGGACTACGGGTAGCGGGCACCGGGGAGCTGTTTTTT

D: -
size: -
V: TRBV5-4
J: TRBJ1-2
CDR3: CASSHVGANYGYTF
DNA: TGTGCCAGCAGCCACGTAGGGGCTAACTATGGCTACACCTTC

D: TRBD1
size: -
V: TRBV18
J: TRBJ1-6
CDR3: CASSRQGASSPLHF
DNA: TGTGCCAGCTCACGGCAGGGGGCGAGTTCACCCCTCCACTTT

D: TRBD1
size: -
V: TRBV14
J: TRBJ2-7
CDR3: CASSQAAGGLYEQYF
DNA: TGTGCCAGCAGCCAAGCCGCAGGGGGCTTGTACGAGCAGTACTTC

D: -
size: once
V: TRBV11-2
J: TRBJ1-1
CDR3: CASSPPLDTEAFF
DNA: TGTGCCAGCAGCCCGCCATTAGACACTGAAGCTTTCTTT

D: -
size: -
V: TRBV7-8
J: TRBJ1-5
CDR3: CASSLGEGRRNQPQHF
DNA: TGTGCCAGCAGCTTAGGGGAGGGACGACGGAATCAGCCCCAGCATTTT

D: -
size: -
V: TRBV5-6
J: TRBJ1-5
CDR3: CASSLGAGGRGNQPQHF
DNA: TGTGCCAGCAGCTTGGGTGCGGGGGGCAGGGGCAATCAGCCCCAGCATTTT

D: TRBD2
size: once
V: TRBV4-1
J: TRBJ2-1
CDR3: CASSQTGTSGWNEQFF
DNA: TGCGCCAGCAGCCAGACAGGGACTAGCGGCTGGAATGAGCAGTTCTTC

D: TRBD1
size: -
V: TRBV19
J: TRBJ2-5
CDR3: CASSPPDRGSETQYF
DNA: TGTGCCAGTAGTCCCCCCGACAGGGGGTCGGAGACCCAGTACTTC

D: -
size: -
V: TRBV13
J: TRBJ2-1
CDR3: CASSLGGQGQFF
DNA: TGTGCCAGCAGCTTAGGGGGGCAAGGGCAGTTCTTC

D: TRBD2
size: -
V: TRBV3-1/TRBV3-2
J: TRBJ2-1
CDR3: CASSQQVSGGGEQFF
DNA: TGTGCCAGCAGCCAACAGGTTAGCGGGGGCGGTGAGCAGTTCTTC

D: -
size: -
V: TRBV4-1
J: TRBJ2-5
CDR3: CASSQVRGSRETQYF
DNA: TGCGCCAGCAGCCAAGTCCGGGGTAGTCGCGAGACCCAGTACTTC

D: TRBD1
size: -
V: TRBV5-1
J: TRBJ1-3
CDR3: CASSEQGTVSGNTIYF
DNA: TGCGCCAGCAGCGAACAAGGGACAGTCTCTGGAAACACCATATATTTT

D: -
size: -
V: TRBV5-5
J: TRBJ2-1
CDR3: CASSLAGKRGEQFF
DNA: TGTGCCAGCAGCTTGGCCGGAAAGCGTGGAGAGCAGTTCTTC

D: -
size: -
V: TRBV5-8
J: TRBJ2-1
CDR3: CASSLGTVVGRDEQFF
DNA: TGTGCCAGCAGCTTAGGTACAGTGGTCGGCCGCGATGAGCAGTTCTTC

D: TRBD2
size: few
V: TRBV2
J: TRBJ2-5
CDR3: CASSEASSGGQTQYF
DNA: TGTGCCAGCAGTGAAGCTTCTAGCGGTGGGCAGACCCAGTACTTC

D: -
size: -
V: TRBV5-6
J: TRBJ1-1
CDR3: CASSPTPTAPNTEAFF
DNA: TGTGCCAGCAGCCCAACCCCGACAGCTCCGAACACTGAAGCTTTCTTT

D: TRBD1
size: few
V: TRBV13
J: TRBJ1-6
CDR3: CASSSTGVNDSPLHF
DNA: TGTGCCAGCAGCTCAACAGGGGTGAATGATTCACCCCTCCACTTT

D: TRBD1
size: few
V: TRBV5-1
J: TRBJ2-2
CDR3: CASSFSGQVNTGELFF
DNA: TGCGCCAGCAGCTTCTCTGGACAGGTGAACACCGGGGAGCTGTTTTTT

D: -
size: -
V: TRBV3-1/TRBV3-2
J: TRBJ1-2
CDR3: CASSQGTGGYTF
DNA: TGTGCCAGCAGCCAAGGAACAGGCGGCTACACCTTC

D: -
size: -
V: TRBV20-1
J: TRBJ1-1
CDR3: CSARDPPGAFF
DNA: TGCAGTGCTAGAGATCCTCCGGGAGCTTTCTTT

D: -
size: -
V: TRBV2
J: TRBJ2-7
CDR3: CASKIGQSAYEQYF
DNA: TGTGCCAGCAAAATCGGACAGTCTGCCTACGAGCAGTACTTC

D: TRBD1
size: -
V: TRBV29-1
J: TRBJ1-5
CDR3: CSVVTGTGGNQPQHF
DNA: TGCAGCGTTGTCACAGGGACAGGGGGAAATCAGCCCCAGCATTTT

D: -
size: -
V: TRBV29-1
J: TRBJ2-2
CDR3: CSVHSGGELFF
DNA: TGCAGCGTGCACAGCGGCGGGGAGCTGTTTTTT

D: TRBD1
size: -
V: TRBV19
J: TRBJ1-6
CDR3: CASSRQGSVPLHF
DNA: TGTGCCAGTAGCCGACAGGGCTCGGTACCCCTCCACTTT

D: -
size: -
V: TRBV11-2
J: TRBJ1-3
CDR3: CASSLDSPGFSGNTIYF
DNA: TGTGCCAGCAGCTTAGATTCTCCGGGATTCTCTGGAAACACCATATATTTT

D: TRBD1
size: -
V: TRBV28
J: TRBJ1-2
CDR3: CASSSTTPTGGAGYGYTF
DNA: TGTGCCAGCAGTTCAACCACCCCGACAGGGGGCGCAGGGTATGGCTACACCTTC

D: -
size: once
V: TRBV19
J: TRBJ2-1
CDR3: CASSDLLAGEQFF
DNA: TGTGCCAGTAGTGACTTACTAGCAGGGGAGCAGTTCTTC

D: -
size: -
V: TRBV7-9
J: TRBJ2-7
CDR3: CASSRKIRQGYEQYF
DNA: TGTGCCAGCAGCAGAAAGATAAGGCAGGGCTATGAGCAGTACTTC

D: TRBD1
size: -
V: TRBV30
J: TRBJ1-5
CDR3: CAWERQGRNQPQHF
DNA: TGTGCCTGGGAAAGACAGGGCCGCAATCAGCCCCAGCATTTT

D: -
size: -
V: TRBV18
J: TRBJ2-1
CDR3: CASSPQGNEQFF
DNA: TGTGCCAGCTCACCCCAGGGTAATGAGCAGTTCTTC

D: -
size: -
V: TRBV6-5
J: TRBJ1-5
CDR3: CASGKRGNQPQHF
DNA: TGTGCCAGCGGCAAGAGGGGCAATCAGCCCCAGCATTTT

D: TRBD2
size: few
V: TRBV14
J: TRBJ2-7
CDR3: CASSQEGFAGGEQYF
DNA: TGTGCCAGCAGCCAAGAGGGGTTCGCGGGAGGCGAGCAGTACTTC

D: -
size: -
V: TRBV7-2
J: TRBJ1-1
CDR3: CASSLQGLAYTEAFF
DNA: TGTGCCAGCAGCTTACAGGGTCTTGCGTACACTGAAGCTTTCTTT

D: TRBD1
size: -
V: TRBV3-1/TRBV3-2
J: TRBJ1-1
CDR3: CASSDGQGGAFF
DNA: TGTGCCAGCAGCGACGGACAGGGAGGAGCTTTCTTT

D: TRBD1
size: few
V: TRBV7-2
J: TRBJ1-4
CDR3: CASSFQGAGEKLFF
DNA: TGTGCCAGCAGCTTCCAGGGGGCGGGTGAAAAACTGTTTTTT

D: -
size: -
V: TRBV7-9
J: TRBJ2-1
CDR3: CASSKREQFF
DNA: TGTGCCAGCAGCAAGCGGGAGCAGTTCTTC

D: -
size: -
V: TRBV6-5
J: TRBJ1-4
CDR3: CASTYLMGEKLFF
DNA: TGTGCCAGCACGTATTTAATGGGCGAAAAACTGTTTTTT

D: -
size: -
V: TRBV29-1
J: TRBJ2-3
CDR3: CSGGQRGTDTQYF
DNA: TGCAGCGGGGGACAGCGGGGGACAGATACGCAGTATTTT

D: -
size: -
V: TRBV19
J: TRBJ1-6
CDR3: CASSIEGDYNSPLHF
DNA: TGTGCCAGTAGTATAGAAGGGGACTATAATTCACCCCTCCACTTT

D: TRBD1
size: once
V: TRBV3-1/TRBV3-2
J: TRBJ2-7
CDR3: CASSQTGGSYEQYF
DNA: TGTGCCAGCAGCCAAACAGGGGGATCCTACGAGCAGTACTTC

D: -
size: -
V: TRBV6-2/TRBV6-3
J: TRBJ1-5
CDR3: CASSYSYLGNQPQHF
DNA: TGTGCCAGCAGTTACTCGTATCTCGGCAATCAGCCCCAGCATTTT

D: -
size: -
V: TRBV12-1
J: TRBJ2-5
CDR3: CASSFARERETQYF
DNA: TGTGCCAGCAGCTTTGCGCGGGAGCGGGAGACCCAGTACTTC

D: TRBD2
size: -
V: TRBV24-1
J: TRBJ2-1
CDR3: CATSEPGTKVEQFF
DNA: TGTGCCACCAGTGAACCCGGGACTAAGGTTGAGCAGTTCTTC